Below are 5 T cell receptor beta chains sequenced from a single sample in a study of T cell responses to AZD1222 COVID-19 vaccine. The table came from immunoSEQ multiplex PCR; TCRdb's copy has only in-frame clones and leaves some out. The sample yields 120,000 to 150,000 clones, around 90% seen once. The sample was peripheral blood, taken 28 days after the second AZD1222 dose. Every receptor here comes from an adult who received the AZD1222 COVID-19 vaccine.

CDR3 nucleotides: TGTGCCAGCAGTGGGCAGGGATACACTGAAGCTTTCTTT. Protein product: CASSGQGYTEAFF. The J gene is TRBJ1-1, the V gene TRBV2, with a tentative D call TRBD1 (5 bases). The CDR3 runs to 13 residues. The V gene's germline CDR1 is SNHLY and CDR2 FYNNEI. V lost 4 bases and J lost 3, with 9 bases in between.

This clone was detected once. This chain joins TRBV6-5 and TRBJ1-4; 9 bases match TRBD1. CDR3 length equals 14 residues. Looked up from germline, CDR1 is MNHEY and CDR2 is SVGAGI. V was pared by 6 bases and J by 4 bases, with 3 bases of the junction left unmatched. CDR3 protein: CASSRDRVNEKLFF. The CDR3 nucleotides are TGTGCCAGCAGCCGGGACAGGGTTAATGAAAAACTGTTTTTT.

The sample holds a few counts of this clone. The gene calls are TRBV3-1 (or the pseudogene TRBV3-2) and TRBJ1-4; D not resolved. V shed 0 bases and J shed 5 bases, with 10 bases lying between them. The CDR3 length is 15 residues. The germline CDR1 and CDR2 sequences are LGHDT and YNNKEL (reference sequence). Written as DNA, the CDR3 is TGTGCCAGCAGCCAAGACAGCTTCGGAAATGAAAAACTGTTTTTT. Amino acid sequence: CASSQDSFGNEKLFF.

The chain recombines TRBV10-2 with TRBJ2-7; 12 nucleotides agree with TRBD1. The germline V gene encodes CDR1 WSHSY and CDR2 SAAADI. Trimming at V came to 11 bases and at J to 6 bases, leaving 11 bases not matched to a gene. The CDR3 is made up of 14 amino acids. DNA of the CDR3: TGCGCCTCCCAATGGGACAGGGGGCGTAGCGAGCAGTACTTC. Translated, it gives CASQWDRGRSEQYF.

The genes are TRBV11-1 and TRBJ1-2, with D maybe TRBD1 (5 bases). CDR1 is SGHAT and CDR2 is FQDESV in the germline V gene (reference sequence). With 4 bases removed from V and 2 bases from J, the gap between germline ends came to 5 bases. CDR3 length: 12 amino acids. CDR3 coding DNA: TGTGCCAGCAGCTGGGACAACTATGGCTACACCTTC. It specifies CASSWDNYGYTF. The full variable domain, in which reference TRBV11-1 and TRBJ1-2 provide the parts outside the CDR3, is EAEVAQSPRYKITEKSQAVAFWCDPISGHATLYWYRQILGQGPELLVQFQDESVVDDSQLPKDRFSAERLKGVDSTLKIQPAELGDSAMYLCASSWDNYGYTFGSGTRLTVV.